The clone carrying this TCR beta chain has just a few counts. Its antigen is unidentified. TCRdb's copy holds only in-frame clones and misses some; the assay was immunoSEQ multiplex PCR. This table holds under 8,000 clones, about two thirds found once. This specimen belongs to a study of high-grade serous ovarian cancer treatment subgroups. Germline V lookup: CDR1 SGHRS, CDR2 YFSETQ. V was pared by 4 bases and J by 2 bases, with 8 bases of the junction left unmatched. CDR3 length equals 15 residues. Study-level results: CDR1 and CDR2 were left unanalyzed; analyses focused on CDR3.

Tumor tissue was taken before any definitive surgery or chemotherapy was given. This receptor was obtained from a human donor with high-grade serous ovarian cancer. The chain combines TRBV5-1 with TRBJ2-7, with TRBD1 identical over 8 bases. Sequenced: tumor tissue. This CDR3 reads CASSTLRTGPYEQYF. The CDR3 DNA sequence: TGCGCCAGCAGCACCCTTCGGACAGGGCCCTACGAGCAGTACTTC.